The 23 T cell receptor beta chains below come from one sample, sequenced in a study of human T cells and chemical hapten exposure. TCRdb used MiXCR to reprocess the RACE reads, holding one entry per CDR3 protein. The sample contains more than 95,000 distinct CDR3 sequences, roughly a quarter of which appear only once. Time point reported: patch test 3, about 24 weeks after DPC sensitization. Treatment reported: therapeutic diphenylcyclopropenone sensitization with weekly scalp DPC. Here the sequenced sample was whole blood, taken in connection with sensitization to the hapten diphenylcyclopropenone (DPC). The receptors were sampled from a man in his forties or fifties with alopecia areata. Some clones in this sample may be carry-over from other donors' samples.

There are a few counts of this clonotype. CDR3 in amino acids: CASSFIGGLNVLTF. The CDR3 nucleotides are TGTGCCAGCAGTTTTATAGGAGGCCTCAACGTCCTGACTTTC. The chain is built from TRBV12-3 or TRBV12-4 and TRBJ2-6; D is possibly TRBD2 (5 bases). V was cut by 3 bases and J by 9 bases, with 12 bases left in between. The CDR3 length is 14 residues.

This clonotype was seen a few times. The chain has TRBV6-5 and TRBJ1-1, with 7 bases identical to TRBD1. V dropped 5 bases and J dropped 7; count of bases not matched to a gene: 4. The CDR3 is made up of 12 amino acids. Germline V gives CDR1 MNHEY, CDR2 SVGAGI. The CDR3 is CASSISGGEAFF. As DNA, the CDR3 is TGTGCCAGCAGTATTTCAGGGGGTGAAGCTTTCTTT.

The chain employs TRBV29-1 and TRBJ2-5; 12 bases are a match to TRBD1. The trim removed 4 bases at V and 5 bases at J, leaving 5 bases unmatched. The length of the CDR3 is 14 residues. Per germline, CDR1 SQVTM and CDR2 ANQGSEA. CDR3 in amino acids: CSVGDRGRGETQYF. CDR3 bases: TGCAGCGTTGGGGACAGGGGGCGTGGGGAGACCCAGTACTTC. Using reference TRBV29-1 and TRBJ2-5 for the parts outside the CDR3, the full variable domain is SAVISQKPSRDICQRGTSLTIQCQVDSQVTMMFWYRQQPGQSLTLIATANQGSEATYESGFVIDKFPISRPNLTFSTLTVSNMSPEDSSIYLCSVGDRGRGETQYFGPGTRLLVL.

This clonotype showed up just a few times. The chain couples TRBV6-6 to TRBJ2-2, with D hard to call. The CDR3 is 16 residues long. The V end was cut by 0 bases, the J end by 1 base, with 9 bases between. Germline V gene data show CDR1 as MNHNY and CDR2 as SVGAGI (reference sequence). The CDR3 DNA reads TGTGCCAGCAGTTACTCGACAAATCGGAACACCGGGGAGCTGTTTTTT. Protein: CASSYSTNRNTGELFF.

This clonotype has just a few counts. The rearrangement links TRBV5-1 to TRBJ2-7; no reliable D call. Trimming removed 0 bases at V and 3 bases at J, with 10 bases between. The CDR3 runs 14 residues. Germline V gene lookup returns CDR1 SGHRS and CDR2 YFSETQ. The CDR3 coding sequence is TGCGCCAGCAGCTTGGCCGACACTCACTACGAGCAGTACTTC. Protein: CASSLADTHYEQYF.

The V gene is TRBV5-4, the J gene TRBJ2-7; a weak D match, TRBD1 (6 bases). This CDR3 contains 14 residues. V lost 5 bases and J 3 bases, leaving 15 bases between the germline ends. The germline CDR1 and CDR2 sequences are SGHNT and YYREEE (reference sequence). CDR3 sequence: CASSLYQGNYEQYF. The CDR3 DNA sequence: TGTGCCAGCAGTTTGTACCAGGGGAACTACGAGCAGTACTTC.

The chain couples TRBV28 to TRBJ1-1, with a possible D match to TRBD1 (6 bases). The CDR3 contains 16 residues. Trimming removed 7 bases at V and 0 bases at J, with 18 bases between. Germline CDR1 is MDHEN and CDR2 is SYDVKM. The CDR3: CASKGFPRGMNTEAFF. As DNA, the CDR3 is TGTGCCAGCAAGGGTTTCCCCAGGGGAATGAACACTGAAGCTTTCTTT.

CDR3 loop: CASSSAGAYNSPLHF. The CDR3 DNA is TGTGCCAGCAGTTCGGCCGGAGCCTATAATTCACCCCTCCACTTT. V usage is TRBV28 and J usage is TRBJ1-6, with D unclear. Deletions cut 4 bases from V and 2 bases from J, with 9 bases between. The CDR3 spans 15 residues. CDR1 MDHEN and CDR2 SYDVKM come from the germline V gene.

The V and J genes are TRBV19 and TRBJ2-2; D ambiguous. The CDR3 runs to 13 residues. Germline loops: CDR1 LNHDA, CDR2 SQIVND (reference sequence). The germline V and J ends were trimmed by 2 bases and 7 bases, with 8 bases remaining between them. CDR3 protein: CASSIKGGGELFF. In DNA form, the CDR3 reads TGTGCCAGTAGTATAAAGGGCGGCGGGGAGCTGTTTTTT.

This CDR3 is CASSLARTSGRPSFEQFF. The DNA of the CDR3 is TGTGCCAGCAGCTTAGCGAGGACTAGCGGGAGGCCTTCTTTTGAGCAGTTCTTC. This rearrangement joins TRBV7-9 to TRBJ2-1, with TRBD2 identical over 14 bases. V was pared by 0 bases and J by 9 bases, with 10 bases of the junction left unmatched. Germline V CDR1 and CDR2: SEHNR, FQNEAQ (reference sequence). CDR3 length equals 18 residues.

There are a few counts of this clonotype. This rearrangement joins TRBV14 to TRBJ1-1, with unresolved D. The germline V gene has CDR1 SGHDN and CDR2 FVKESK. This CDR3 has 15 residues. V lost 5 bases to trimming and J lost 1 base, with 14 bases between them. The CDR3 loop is CASSARSLPNTEAFF. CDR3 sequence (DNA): TGTGCCAGCAGCGCGCGTTCGCTACCGAACACTGAAGCTTTCTTT.

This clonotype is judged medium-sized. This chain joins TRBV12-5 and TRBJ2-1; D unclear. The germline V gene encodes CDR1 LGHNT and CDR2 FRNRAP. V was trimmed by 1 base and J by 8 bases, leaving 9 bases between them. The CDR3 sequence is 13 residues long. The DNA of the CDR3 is TGTGCTAGTGGTTTGGGCTTGGCGTATGAGCAGTTCTTC. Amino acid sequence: CASGLGLAYEQFF.

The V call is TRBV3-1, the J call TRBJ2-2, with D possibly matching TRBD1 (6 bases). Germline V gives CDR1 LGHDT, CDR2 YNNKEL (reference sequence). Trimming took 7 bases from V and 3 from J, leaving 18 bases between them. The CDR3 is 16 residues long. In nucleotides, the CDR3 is TGTGCCAGCATAGGCTCCGACAGGCTTTACACCGGGGAGCTGTTTTTT. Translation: CASIGSDRLYTGELFF.

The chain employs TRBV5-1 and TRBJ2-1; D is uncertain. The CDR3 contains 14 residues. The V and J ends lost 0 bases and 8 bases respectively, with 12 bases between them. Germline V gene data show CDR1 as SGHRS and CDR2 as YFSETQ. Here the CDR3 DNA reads TGCGCCAGCAGCTTGGCCTTTGGTGGGGATGAGCAGTTCTTC. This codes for CASSLAFGGDEQFF.

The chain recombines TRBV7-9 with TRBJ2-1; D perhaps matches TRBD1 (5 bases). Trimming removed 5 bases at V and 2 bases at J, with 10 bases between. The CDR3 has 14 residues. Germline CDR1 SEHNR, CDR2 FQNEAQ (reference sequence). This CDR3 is CASSLGHTYNEQFF. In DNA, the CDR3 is TGTGCCAGCAGCCTCGGACACACCTACAATGAGCAGTTCTTC.

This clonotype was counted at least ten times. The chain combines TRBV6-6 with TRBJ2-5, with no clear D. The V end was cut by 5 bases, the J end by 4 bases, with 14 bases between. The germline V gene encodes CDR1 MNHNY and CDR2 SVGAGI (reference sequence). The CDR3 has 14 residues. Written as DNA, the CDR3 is TGTGCCAGCAGTCACCTCCTAGGTCGAGAGACCCAGTACTTC. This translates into CASSHLLGRETQYF.

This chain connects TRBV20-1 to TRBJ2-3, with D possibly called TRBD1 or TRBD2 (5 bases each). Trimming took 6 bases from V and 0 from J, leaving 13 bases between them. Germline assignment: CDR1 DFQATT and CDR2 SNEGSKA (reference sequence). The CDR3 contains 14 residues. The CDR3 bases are TGCAGTGCCTCCACGGGGCCTAGCACAGATACGCAGTATTTT. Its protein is CSASTGPSTDTQYF.

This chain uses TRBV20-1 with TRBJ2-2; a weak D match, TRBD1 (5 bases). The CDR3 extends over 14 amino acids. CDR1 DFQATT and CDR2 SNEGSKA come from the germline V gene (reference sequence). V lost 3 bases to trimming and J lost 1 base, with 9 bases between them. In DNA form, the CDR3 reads TGCAGTGCTAGGAGGCAGGGGAACACCGGGGAGCTGTTTTTT. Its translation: CSARRQGNTGELFF.

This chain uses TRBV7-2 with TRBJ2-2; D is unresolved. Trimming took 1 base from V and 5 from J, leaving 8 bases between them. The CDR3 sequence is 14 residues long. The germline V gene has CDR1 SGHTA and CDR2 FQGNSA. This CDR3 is CASSLVPSTGELFF. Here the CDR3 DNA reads TGTGCCAGCAGCTTAGTTCCTTCTACCGGGGAGCTGTTTTTT.

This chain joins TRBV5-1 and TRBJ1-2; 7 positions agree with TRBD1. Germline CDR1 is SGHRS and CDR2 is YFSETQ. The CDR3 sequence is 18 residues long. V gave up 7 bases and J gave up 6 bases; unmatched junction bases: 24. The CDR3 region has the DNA TGCGCCAGCCGAAGAGACCGGGACAGAATGTACGAATTTCATGGCTACACCTTC. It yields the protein CASRRDRDRMYEFHGYTF.

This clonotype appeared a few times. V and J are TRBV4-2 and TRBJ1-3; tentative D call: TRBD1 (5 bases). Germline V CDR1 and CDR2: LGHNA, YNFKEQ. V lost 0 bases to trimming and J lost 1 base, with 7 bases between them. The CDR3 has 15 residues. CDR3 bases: TGTGCCAGCAGCCAAGATGGGGGATCTGGAAACACCATATATTTT. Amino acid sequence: CASSQDGGSGNTIYF.

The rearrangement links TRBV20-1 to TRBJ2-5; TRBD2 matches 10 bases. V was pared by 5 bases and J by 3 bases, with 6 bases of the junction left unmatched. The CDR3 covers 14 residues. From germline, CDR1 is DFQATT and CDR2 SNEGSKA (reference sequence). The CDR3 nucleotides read TGCAGTGCTGGTAAAGCGGGAGGGGAAGAGACCCAGTACTTC. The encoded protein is CSAGKAGGEETQYF.

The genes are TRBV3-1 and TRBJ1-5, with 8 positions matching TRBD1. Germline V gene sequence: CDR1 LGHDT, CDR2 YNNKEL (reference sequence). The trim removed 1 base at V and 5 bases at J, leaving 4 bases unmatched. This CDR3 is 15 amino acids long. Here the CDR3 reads CASSQGTGYHQPQHF. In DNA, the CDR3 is TGTGCCAGCAGCCAAGGGACAGGGTATCATCAGCCCCAGCATTTT.